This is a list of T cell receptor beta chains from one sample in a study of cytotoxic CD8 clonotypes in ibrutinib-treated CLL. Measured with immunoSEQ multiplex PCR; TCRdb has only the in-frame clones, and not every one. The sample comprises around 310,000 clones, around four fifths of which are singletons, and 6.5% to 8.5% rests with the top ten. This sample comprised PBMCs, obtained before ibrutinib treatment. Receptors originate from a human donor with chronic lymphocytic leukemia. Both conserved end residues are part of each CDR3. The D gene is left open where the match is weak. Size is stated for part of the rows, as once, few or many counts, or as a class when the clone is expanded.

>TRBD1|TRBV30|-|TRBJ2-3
TGTGCCTGGAGGGGGACAGGAGGCGGCACAGATACGCAGTATTTT
CAWRGTGGGTDTQYF
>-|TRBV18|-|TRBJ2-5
TGTGCCAGCTCACCGATAACGCAAGAGACCCAGTACTTC
CASSPITQETQYF
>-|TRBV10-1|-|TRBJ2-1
TGCGCCAGCAGTGAGTCTGGAGGGACAGACGAATCGCAGTTCTTC
CASSESGGTDESQFF
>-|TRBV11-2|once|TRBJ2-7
TGTGCCAGCAGCTTAGGGCTGACTTACGAGCAGTACTTC
CASSLGLTYEQYF
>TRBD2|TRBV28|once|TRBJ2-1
TGTGCCAGCAGCTCAGCAAGCGGGAGGGCCCTTCGGTTCTTC
CASSSASGRALRFF
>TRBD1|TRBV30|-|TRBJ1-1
TGTGCCTGGAGTGTAGGGACAGGGTGGACTGAAGCTTTCTTT
CAWSVGTGWTEAFF
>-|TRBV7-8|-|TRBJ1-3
TGTGCCAGCAGCTTACTGGGGTTCTCTGGAAACACCATATATTTT
CASSLLGFSGNTIYF
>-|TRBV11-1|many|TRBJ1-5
TGTGCCAGCAGCCCTAACGGGGGTCAGCCCCAGCATTTT
CASSPNGGQPQHF
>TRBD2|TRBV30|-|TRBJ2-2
TGTGCCTACCCGGGACTAGCGAACACCGGGGAGCTGTTTTTT
CAYPGLANTGELFF
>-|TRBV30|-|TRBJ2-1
TGTGCCTGGAGTGGACTATCAAGCTCCTACAATGAGCAGTTCTTC
CAWSGLSSSYNEQFF
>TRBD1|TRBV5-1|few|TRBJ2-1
TGCGCCAGCAGCTCGACAGGGGGACAGTCCTACAATGAGCAGTTCTTC
CASSSTGGQSYNEQFF
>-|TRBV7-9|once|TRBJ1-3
TGTGCCAGCAGCCCCGCTTGGGGCTCCGGAAACACCATATATTTT
CASSPAWGSGNTIYF
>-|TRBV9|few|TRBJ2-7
TGTGCCAGCAGCGACGGGACTCTCAGCTCCTACGAGCAGTACTTC
CASSDGTLSSYEQYF
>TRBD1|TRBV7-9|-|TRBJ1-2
TGTGCCAGCAGCGGCGAGACAGGGAACTATGGCTACACCTTC
CASSGETGNYGYTF
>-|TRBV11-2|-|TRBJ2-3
TGTGCCAGCAGCTTAGGAAATCGGGGGAATTCAGATACGCAGTATTTT
CASSLGNRGNSDTQYF
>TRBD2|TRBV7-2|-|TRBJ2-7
TGTGCCAGCAGCTCGGGACTAGCGGGAGTGCGGGAGCAGTACTTC
CASSSGLAGVREQYF
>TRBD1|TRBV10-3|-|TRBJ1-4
TGTGCCATCAGTGAGTCGATTTACCAGGACAGGGGTGAAAAACTGTTTTTT
CAISESIYQDRGEKLFF
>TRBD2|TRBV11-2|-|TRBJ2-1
TGTGCCAGCAGCACCAGACTAGCAACCCTCACCTACAATGAGCAGTTCTTC
CASSTRLATLTYNEQFF
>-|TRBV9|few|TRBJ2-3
TGTGCCAGCAGCGTTGTGGACACAGATACGCAGTATTTT
CASSVVDTDTQYF
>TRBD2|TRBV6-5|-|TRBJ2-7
TGTGCCAGCAGTTCCCCTAGCGGGAGAAGGGACTACGAGCAGTACTTC
CASSSPSGRRDYEQYF
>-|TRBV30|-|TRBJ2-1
TGTGCCTGGAGTGCCCTAATGGGGGCCCATGAGCAGTTCTTC
CAWSALMGAHEQFF
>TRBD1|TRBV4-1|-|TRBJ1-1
TGCGCCAGCAGCCAAGAATGGCAGAACAGGGGCGAGGACACTGAAGCTTTCTTT
CASSQEWQNRGEDTEAFF
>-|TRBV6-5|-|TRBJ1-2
TGTGCCAGCAGTTCCGGGGATGAAAGTTGGGTTCTTGGCTACACCTTC
CASSSGDESWVLGYTF
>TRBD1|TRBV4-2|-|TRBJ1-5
TGTGCCAGCAGCCAGGCCGGGACAGGGGGCTATCAGCCCCAGCATTTT
CASSQAGTGGYQPQHF
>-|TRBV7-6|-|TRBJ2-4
TGTGCCAGCAGCTTAGGGGGCCCCGCGGGAATAGCCAAAAACATTCAGTACTTC
CASSLGGPAGIAKNIQYF
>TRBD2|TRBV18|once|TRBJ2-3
TGTGCCAGCTCACCCTTTGGGACTAGCGGGAGGTCCGGTTCAGATACGCAGTATTTT
CASSPFGTSGRSGSDTQYF
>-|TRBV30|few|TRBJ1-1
TGTGCCTGGGAAAAGAACACTGAAGCTTTCTTT
CAWEKNTEAFF
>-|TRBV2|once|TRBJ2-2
TGTGCCAGAGCAAGGGGTAACACCGGGGAGCTGTTTTTT
CARARGNTGELFF
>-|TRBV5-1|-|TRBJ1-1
TGCGCCAGCAGCCCCGGTTTGGGGGACACTGAAGCTTTCTTT
CASSPGLGDTEAFF
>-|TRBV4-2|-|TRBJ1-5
TGTGCCAGCAGCCAAGGGGGAAAGGGAAACAATCAGCCCCAGCATTTT
CASSQGGKGNNQPQHF
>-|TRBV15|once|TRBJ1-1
TGTGCCACCAGTGGGGTAGGGACTGAAGCTTTCTTT
CATSGVGTEAFF
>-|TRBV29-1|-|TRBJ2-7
TGCAGCGTCATACGAGCCGGGACCAAATCCTACGAGCAGTACTTC
CSVIRAGTKSYEQYF
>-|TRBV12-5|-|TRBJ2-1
TGTGCTAGTGGTAGGGGAGATGAGCAGTTCTTC
CASGRGDEQFF
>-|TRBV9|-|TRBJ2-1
TGTGCCAGCAATAAAGCGGCGGGCTCCTACAATGAGCAGTTCTTC
CASNKAAGSYNEQFF
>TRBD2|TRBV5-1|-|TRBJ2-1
TGCGCCAGCAGATCGCATGGACTAGAAATCAATGAGCAGTTCTTC
CASRSHGLEINEQFF
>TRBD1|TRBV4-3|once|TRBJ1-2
TGCGCCAGCAGCCAAGCCCGACAGGGTAGTACTCATGGCTACACCTTC
CASSQARQGSTHGYTF
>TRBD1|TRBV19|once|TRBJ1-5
TGTGCCAGTAGTGCCCTTGGACAGGGTGATCAGCCCCAGCATTTT
CASSALGQGDQPQHF
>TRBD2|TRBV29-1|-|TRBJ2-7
TGCAGCGTTGTCGGCGGGGGAGGCGAGCAGTACTTC
CSVVGGGGEQYF
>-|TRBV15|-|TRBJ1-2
TGTGCCACCAGCAACAGCTTCTGGAGATATACCGAAGCTAACTATGGCTACACCTTC
CATSNSFWRYTEANYGYTF
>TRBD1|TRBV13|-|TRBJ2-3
TGTGCCAGCAGCTTAGACACACAGGGGGCGGCAGCTGATACGCAGTATTTT
CASSLDTQGAAADTQYF
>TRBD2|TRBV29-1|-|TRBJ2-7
TGCAGCGTTGAGTTAGCGGGAGGGTTATACGAGCAGTACTTC
CSVELAGGLYEQYF
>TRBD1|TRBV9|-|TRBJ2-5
TGTGCCAGCAGCGTAGGACAGGGCCAAGAGACCCAGTACTTC
CASSVGQGQETQYF
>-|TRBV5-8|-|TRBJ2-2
TGTGCCAGCAGCTTGCGCCAGAGCCGATCCGGGGAGCTGTTTTTT
CASSLRQSRSGELFF
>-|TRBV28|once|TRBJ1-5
TGTGCCAGCAGTATCCGGGACGTCAATCAGCCCCAGCATTTT
CASSIRDVNQPQHF
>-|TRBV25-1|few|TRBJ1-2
TGTGCCAGCAGAGGGGTTACCAACTATGGCTACACCTTC
CASRGVTNYGYTF
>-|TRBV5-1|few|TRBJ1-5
TGCGCCAGCAGCCGCGACAGCACCAGCAATCAGCCCCAGCATTTT
CASSRDSTSNQPQHF
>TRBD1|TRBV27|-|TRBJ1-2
TGTGCCAGCAGTTTCTTTAAGGGGGCTGGTGGCTACACCTTC
CASSFFKGAGGYTF
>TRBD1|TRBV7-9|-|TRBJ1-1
TGTGCCAGCAGCCGAACAGGGGCTGAAGCTTTCTTT
CASSRTGAEAFF
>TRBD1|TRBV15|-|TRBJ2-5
TGTGCCACCAGCAGAGATAATCGGGCGGGGACAGGGGGTGAGACCCAGTACTTC
CATSRDNRAGTGGETQYF